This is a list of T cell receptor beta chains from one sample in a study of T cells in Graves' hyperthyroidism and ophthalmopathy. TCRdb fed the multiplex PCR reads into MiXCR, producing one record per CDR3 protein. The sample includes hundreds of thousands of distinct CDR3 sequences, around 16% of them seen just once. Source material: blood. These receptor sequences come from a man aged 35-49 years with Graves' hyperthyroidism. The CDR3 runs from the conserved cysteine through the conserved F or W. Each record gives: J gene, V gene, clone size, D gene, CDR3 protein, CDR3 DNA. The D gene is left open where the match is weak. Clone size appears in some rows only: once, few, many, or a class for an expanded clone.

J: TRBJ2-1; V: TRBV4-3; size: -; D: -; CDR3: CASSQALWTGRDNEQFF; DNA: TGCGCCAGCAGCCAAGCCCTGTGGACTGGGCGGGATAATGAGCAGTTCTTC
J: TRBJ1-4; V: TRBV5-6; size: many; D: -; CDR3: CASSLMELGRPEKLFF; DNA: TGTGCCAGCAGCTTAATGGAACTCGGACGGCCCGAAAAACTGTTTTTT
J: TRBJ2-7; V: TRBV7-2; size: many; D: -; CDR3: CASSLPAGITSYEQYF; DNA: TGTGCCAGCAGCCTCCCGGCGGGGATCACATCCTACGAGCAGTACTTC
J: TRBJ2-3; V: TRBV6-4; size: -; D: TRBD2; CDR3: CASSDSTSGGDTQYF; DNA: TGTGCCAGCAGTGACTCAACTAGCGGGGGGGATACGCAGTATTTT
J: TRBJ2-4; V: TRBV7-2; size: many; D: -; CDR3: CASSLETGKNIQYF; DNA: TGTGCCAGCAGCTTAGAAACGGGCAAAAACATTCAGTACTTC
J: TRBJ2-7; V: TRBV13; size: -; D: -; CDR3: CASSPRYRDYEQYF; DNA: TGTGCCAGCAGCCCCCGGTACAGGGACTACGAGCAGTACTTC
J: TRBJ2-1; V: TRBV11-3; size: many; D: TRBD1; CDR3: CASSLEDRDNEQFF; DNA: TGTGCCAGCAGCTTAGAGGACAGGGACAATGAGCAGTTCTTC
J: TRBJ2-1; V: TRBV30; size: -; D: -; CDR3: CAWSVTDRGSYNEQFF; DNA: TGTGCCTGGAGTGTTACAGATCGGGGCTCCTACAATGAGCAGTTCTTC
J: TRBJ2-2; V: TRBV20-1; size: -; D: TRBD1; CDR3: CSVPDRGRTGELFF; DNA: TGCAGTGTCCCGGACAGGGGGCGAACCGGGGAGCTGTTTTTT
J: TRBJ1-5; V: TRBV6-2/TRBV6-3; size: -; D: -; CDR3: CASSTSFRGKSNQPQHF; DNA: TGTGCCAGCAGTACATCATTCAGGGGTAAGAGCAATCAGCCCCAGCATTTT
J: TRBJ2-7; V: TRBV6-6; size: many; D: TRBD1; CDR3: CASSYSRQGGYYEQYF; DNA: TGTGCCAGCAGTTACAGCAGACAGGGTGGCTATTACGAGCAGTACTTC
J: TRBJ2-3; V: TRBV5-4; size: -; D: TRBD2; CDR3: CASSGGNLAGGSYTQYF; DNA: TGTGCCAGCAGCGGAGGTAACCTAGCGGGGGGCAGCTATACGCAGTATTTT
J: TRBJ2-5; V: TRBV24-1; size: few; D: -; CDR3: CATSEGTRETQYF; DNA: TGTGCCACCAGTGAAGGCACGAGGGAGACCCAGTACTTC
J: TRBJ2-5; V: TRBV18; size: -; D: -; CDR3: CASSPDGQTQYF; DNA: TGTGCCAGCTCACCGGACGGGCAGACCCAGTACTTC
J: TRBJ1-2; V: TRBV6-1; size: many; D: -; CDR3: CASRTVGGYTF; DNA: TGTGCCAGCAGGACAGTCGGGGGCTACACCTTC
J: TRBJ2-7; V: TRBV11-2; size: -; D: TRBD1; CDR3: CASSHVSGTGAHEQYF; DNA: TGTGCCAGCAGCCACGTCTCCGGGACAGGAGCTCACGAGCAGTACTTC
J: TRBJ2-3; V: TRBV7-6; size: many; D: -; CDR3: CASSFVRDIITDTQYF; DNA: TGTGCCAGCAGCTTCGTCCGGGACATTATCACAGATACGCAGTATTTT
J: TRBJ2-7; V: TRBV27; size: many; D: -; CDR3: CASSLFGQGKEQYF; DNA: TGTGCCAGCAGTTTATTTGGGCAGGGAAAGGAGCAGTACTTC
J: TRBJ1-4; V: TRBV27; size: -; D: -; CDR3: CASSFLGGEKLFF; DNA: TGTGCCAGCAGTTTTCTGGGAGGAGAAAAACTGTTTTTT
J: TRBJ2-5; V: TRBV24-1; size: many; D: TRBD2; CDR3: CATSDPTSGTGTQYF; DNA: TGTGCCACCAGTGATCCGACTAGCGGTACGGGGACCCAGTACTTC
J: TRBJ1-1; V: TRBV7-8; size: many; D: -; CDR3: CASSLDQNTEAFF; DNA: TGTGCCAGCAGCTTAGACCAAAACACTGAAGCTTTCTTT
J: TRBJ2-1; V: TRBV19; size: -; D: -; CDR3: CASSISYNEQFF; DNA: TGTGCCAGTAGTATATCTTACAATGAGCAGTTCTTC
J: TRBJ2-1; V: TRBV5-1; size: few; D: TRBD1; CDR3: CAGSLTGVNEQFF; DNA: TGCGCCGGCAGCTTAACAGGGGTCAATGAGCAGTTCTTC
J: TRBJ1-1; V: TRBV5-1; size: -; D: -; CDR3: CASSLNKDEAFF; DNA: TGCGCCAGCAGCCTCAACAAAGACGAAGCTTTCTTT
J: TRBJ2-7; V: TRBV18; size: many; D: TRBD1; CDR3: CASSPRQGSTYEQYF; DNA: TGTGCCAGCTCACCACGACAGGGCTCAACCTACGAGCAGTACTTC